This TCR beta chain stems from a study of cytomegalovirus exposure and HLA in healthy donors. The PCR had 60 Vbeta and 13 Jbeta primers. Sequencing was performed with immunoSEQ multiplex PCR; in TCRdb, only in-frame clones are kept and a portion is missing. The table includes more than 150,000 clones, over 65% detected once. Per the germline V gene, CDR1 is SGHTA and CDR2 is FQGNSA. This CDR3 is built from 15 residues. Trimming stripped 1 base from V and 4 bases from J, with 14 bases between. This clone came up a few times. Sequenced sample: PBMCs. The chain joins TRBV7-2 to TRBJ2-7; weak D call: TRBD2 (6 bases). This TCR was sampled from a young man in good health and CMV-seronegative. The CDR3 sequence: CASSLEGLGSYEQYF. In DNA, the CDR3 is TGTGCCAGCAGCTTAGAGGGACTGGGCTCGTACGAGCAGTACTTC.